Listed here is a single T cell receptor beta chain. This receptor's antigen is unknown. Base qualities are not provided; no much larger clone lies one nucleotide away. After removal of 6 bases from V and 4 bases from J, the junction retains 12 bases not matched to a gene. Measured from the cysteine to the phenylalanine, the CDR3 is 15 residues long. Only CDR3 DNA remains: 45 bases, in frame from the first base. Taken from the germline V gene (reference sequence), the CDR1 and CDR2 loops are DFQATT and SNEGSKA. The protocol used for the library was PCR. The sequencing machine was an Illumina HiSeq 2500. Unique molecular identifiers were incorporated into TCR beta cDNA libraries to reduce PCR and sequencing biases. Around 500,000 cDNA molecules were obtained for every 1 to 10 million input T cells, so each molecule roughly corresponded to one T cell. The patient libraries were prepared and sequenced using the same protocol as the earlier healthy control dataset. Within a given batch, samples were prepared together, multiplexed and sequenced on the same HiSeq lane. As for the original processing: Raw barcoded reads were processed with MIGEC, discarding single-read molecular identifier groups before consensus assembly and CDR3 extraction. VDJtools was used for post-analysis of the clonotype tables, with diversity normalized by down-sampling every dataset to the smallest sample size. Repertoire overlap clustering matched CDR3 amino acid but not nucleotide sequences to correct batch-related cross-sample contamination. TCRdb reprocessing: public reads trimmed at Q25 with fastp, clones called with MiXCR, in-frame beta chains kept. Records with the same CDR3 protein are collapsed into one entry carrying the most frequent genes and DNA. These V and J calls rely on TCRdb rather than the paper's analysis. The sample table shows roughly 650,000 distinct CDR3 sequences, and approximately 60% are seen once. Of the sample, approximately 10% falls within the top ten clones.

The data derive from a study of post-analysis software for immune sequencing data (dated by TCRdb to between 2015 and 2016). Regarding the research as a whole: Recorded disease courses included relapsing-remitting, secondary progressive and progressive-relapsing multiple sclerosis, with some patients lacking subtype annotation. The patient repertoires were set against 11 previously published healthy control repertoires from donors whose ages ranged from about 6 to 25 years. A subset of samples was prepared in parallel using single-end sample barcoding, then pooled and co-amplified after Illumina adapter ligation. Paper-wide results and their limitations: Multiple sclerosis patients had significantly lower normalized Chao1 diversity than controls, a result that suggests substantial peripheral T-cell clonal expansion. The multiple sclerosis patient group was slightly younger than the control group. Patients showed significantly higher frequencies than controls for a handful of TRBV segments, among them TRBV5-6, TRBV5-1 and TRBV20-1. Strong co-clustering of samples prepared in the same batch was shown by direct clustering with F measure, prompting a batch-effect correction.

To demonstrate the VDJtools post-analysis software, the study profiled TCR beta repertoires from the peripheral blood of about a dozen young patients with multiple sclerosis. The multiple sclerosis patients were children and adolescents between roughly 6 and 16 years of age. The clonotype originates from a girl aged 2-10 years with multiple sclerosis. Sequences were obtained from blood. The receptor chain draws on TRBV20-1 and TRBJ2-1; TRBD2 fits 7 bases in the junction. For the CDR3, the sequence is CSASEGWREYNEQFF. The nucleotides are TGCAGTGCCAGTGAGGGCTGGCGGGAGTACAATGAGCAGTTCTTC.